A single sample gave rise to the 19 T cell receptor beta chains below, sequenced in a study of STAT3 mutations in large granular lymphocyte leukemia. Repertoires were generated with immunoSEQ multiplex PCR, while TCRdb's copy carries only in-frame clones and drops some. There are tens of thousands of clones in the sample; roughly 93% occur only once, and about 6.5% lies in the top ten. General study results and limits: In T-cell large granular lymphocyte leukemia, about half of patients showed multiple immunodominant subclonotypes.

Antigens of these TCRs are unknown. The sequencing input was peripheral blood mononuclear cells. Receptors originate from a man aged 40-49 years with T-cell large granular lymphocyte leukemia. Some clones in this sample may be carry-over from other donors' samples.

The chain links TRBV18 to TRBJ2-7, with unresolved D. The length of the CDR3 is 15 residues. Trimming left V 3 bases short and J 6 bases short, with 18 bases between. Per germline, CDR1 KGHSH and CDR2 LQKENI. Here the CDR3 reads CASSPQRSWTAEQYF. The DNA of the CDR3 is TGTGCCAGCTCACCCCAGAGGTCCTGGACGGCCGAGCAGTACTTC.

The chain joins TRBV9 to TRBJ1-5; D unclear. Germline V lookup: CDR1 SGDLS, CDR2 YYNGEE. The V end was cut by 1 base, the J end by 7 bases, with 9 bases between. CDR3 length equals 13 residues. CDR3 DNA sequence: TGTGCCAGCAGCGTACAGGCCGGCCAGCCCCAGCATTTT. Its translation is CASSVQAGQPQHF. The full variable domain, with the rest looked up from reference TRBV9 and TRBJ1-5, is DSGVTQTPKHLITATGQRVTLRCSPRSGDLSVYWYQQSLDQGLQFLIQYYNGEERAKGNILERFSAQQFPDLHSELNLSSLELGDSALYFCASSVQAGQPQHFGDGTRLSIL.

V is TRBV4-1 and J is TRBJ2-7; possibly TRBD1 for D (8 bases). Per the germline V gene, CDR1 is MGHRA and CDR2 is YSYEKL. Trimming cost V 1 base and J 3 bases, with 13 bases left between them. The CDR3 has 15 amino acids. The DNA for the CDR3 is TGCGCCAGCAGCCAAGCAACAGGGGGGGACTACGAGCAGTACTTC. Amino acids: CASSQATGGDYEQYF.

Only one count was recorded for this clone. The chain carries TRBV25-1 and TRBJ2-1; TRBD2 agrees at 10 bases. The V gene's germline CDR1 is MGHDK and CDR2 SYGVNS. V lost 2 bases, J lost 9 bases, and 16 bases stayed unmatched. The CDR3 length is 18 residues. DNA for the CDR3: TGTGCCAGCAGTGAACATGGAGGTAGCGGGGGGCCGGGGGCTGAGCAGTTCTTC. It specifies CASSEHGGSGGPGAEQFF.

V usage is TRBV6-4 and J usage is TRBJ2-7; TRBD1 matches at 9 bases. From germline, CDR1 is MRHNA and CDR2 SNTAGT. The CDR3 sequence is 15 residues long. Trimming removed 6 bases from V and 0 bases from J; junction bases left unmatched: 6. CDR3 coding DNA: TGTGCCAGCAGCGCACAGGGGGCGAGCTCCTACGAGCAGTACTTC. This gives the protein CASSAQGASSYEQYF.

The chain recombines TRBV5-1 with TRBJ2-7, with D perhaps TRBD1 (6 bases). CDR1 SGHRS and CDR2 YFSETQ come from the germline V gene. Trimming cost V 4 bases and J 2 bases, with 13 bases left between them. The CDR3 has 14 residues. The DNA for the CDR3 is TGCGCCAGCAGCCATCAGGGGACCACCTACGAGCAGTACTTC. It yields the protein CASSHQGTTYEQYF.

This clone has only one observation. The gene calls are TRBV7-2 and TRBJ2-3, with 7 bases matching TRBD1. V trimming: 1 base; J trimming: 6 bases; junction bases outside the gene matches: 7. Looked up from germline, CDR1 is SGHTA and CDR2 is FQGNSA. CDR3 length equals 15 residues. CDR3 bases: TGTGCCAGCAGCTTAGTCTGGCAGGGGGATGATACGCAGTATTTT. It codes for CASSLVWQGDDTQYF.

This CDR3 reads CASSIGTGNQPQHF. The DNA of the CDR3 is TGTGCCAGCAGCATCGGGACAGGGAATCAGCCCCAGCATTTT. The rearrangement uses TRBV5-4 and TRBJ1-5; 9 bases align to TRBD1. This CDR3 region has 14 residues. V lost 4 bases and J lost 4; bases outside the gene matches: 3. Germline V gene data show CDR1 as SGHNT and CDR2 as YYREEE (reference sequence). The full variable domain, rest sourced from reference TRBV5-4 and TRBJ1-5, is ETGVTQSPTHLIKTRGQQVTLRCSSQSGHNTVSWYQQALGQGPQFIFQYYREEENGRGNFPPRFSGLQFPNYSSELNVNALELDDSALYLCASSIGTGNQPQHFGDGTRLSIL.

V usage is TRBV2 and J usage is TRBJ1-1, with D possibly being TRBD1 (5 bases). Germline CDR1 is SNHLY and CDR2 is FYNNEI. The ends were cut back, 7 bases at V and 2 bases at J, with 11 bases in the middle. The CDR3 covers 13 residues. The CDR3, as DNA: TGTGCCAGCACCCAAGGGGAAAACACTGAAGCTTTCTTT. Translating it yields CASTQGENTEAFF.

The chain couples TRBV5-5 to TRBJ1-6, with 8 bases lining up with TRBD1. Germline V gene sequence: CDR1 SGHKS, CDR2 YYEKEE (reference sequence). J gave up 10 bases and V 2 bases, and 8 bases lay outside the gene matches. The CDR3 covers 15 residues. The CDR3 bases are TGTGCCAGCAGCTTCCGGGACAGGATAGAATCACCCCTCCACTTT. Protein sequence: CASSFRDRIESPLHF.

The chain is built from TRBV6-6 and TRBJ2-7; a weak D match, TRBD2 (7 bases). The V end was cut by 8 bases, the J end by 6 bases, with 23 bases between. This CDR3 is 15 amino acids long. Germline V gene lookup returns CDR1 MNHNY and CDR2 SVGAGI (reference sequence). The CDR3 loop reads CASSPSGGGLGEQYF. The CDR3 region has the DNA TGTGCCAGCTCCCCTTCGGGGGGCGGACTGGGCGAGCAGTACTTC.

The rearrangement joins TRBV10-2 to TRBJ1-1; 9 bases fit TRBD1. The CDR3 contains 16 residues. The V gene end was trimmed by 6 bases and the J gene end by 1 base; junction bases not matched to a gene: 9. The germline CDR1 and CDR2 sequences are WSHSY and SAAADI. CDR3 protein: CASRRTTGGANTEAFF. The CDR3 nucleotides are TGCGCCAGCAGACGTACAACAGGGGGCGCGAACACTGAAGCTTTCTTT.

The chain links TRBV7-6 to TRBJ2-7, with D perhaps TRBD2 (5 bases). Trimming removed 2 bases from V and 5 bases from J, with 13 bases in between. CDR1 is SGHVS, CDR2 FNYEAQ, per germline. There are 14 residues in the CDR3. The CDR3 sequence: CASSLYARVHEQYF. CDR3 DNA: TGTGCCAGCAGCTTATATGCGCGGGTACACGAGCAGTACTTC.

V usage is TRBV29-1 and J usage is TRBJ1-1; D is unclear. Trimming removed 1 base at V and 2 bases at J, with 5 bases between. CDR3 length: 12 amino acids. Germline lookup yields CDR1 SQVTM and CDR2 ANQGSEA. CDR3 in amino acids: CSVEGSNTEAFF. CDR3 sequence (DNA): TGCAGCGTTGAAGGGTCAAACACTGAAGCTTTCTTT.

The chain joins TRBV6-1 to TRBJ1-6; D uncertain. The germline V and J ends were trimmed by 6 bases and 4 bases, with 7 bases remaining between them. CDR3 length: 13 residues. Germline V gene data show CDR1 as MNHNS and CDR2 as SASEGT. The CDR3 bases are TGTGCCAGCAGCCTCCAGTATAATTCACCCCTCCACTTT. This translates into CASSLQYNSPLHF.

The chain carries TRBV14 and TRBJ1-6; the D gene is possibly TRBD1 (6 bases). The CDR3 runs 14 residues. Germline V gives CDR1 SGHDN, CDR2 FVKESK. Trimming cost V 3 bases and J 10 bases, with 13 bases left between them. CDR3 bases: TGTGCCAGCAGCCAGGGACAAGAGAGATCACCCCTCCACTTT. As protein: CASSQGQERSPLHF.

The V and J genes are TRBV4-3 and TRBJ2-6, with a weak D call TRBD1 (6 bases). Trimming stripped 3 bases from V and 1 base from J, with 13 bases between. Germline values: CDR1 LGHNA, CDR2 YSLEER. There are 17 residues in the CDR3. CDR3 DNA: TGCGCCAGCAGCCATCGAAGTACAGGGTCTGGGGCCAACGTCCTGACTTTC. This sequence encodes CASSHRSTGSGANVLTF.

The chain joins TRBV5-4 to TRBJ1-2; weak D call: TRBD1 (5 bases). The CDR3 covers 14 residues. With 0 bases removed from V and 1 base from J, the gap between germline ends came to 7 bases. Germline loops: CDR1 SGHNT, CDR2 YYREEE (reference sequence). Written as DNA, the CDR3 is TGTGCCAGCAGCTTGGATAGGGGTAACTATGGCTACACCTTC. Protein sequence: CASSLDRGNYGYTF.

The chain uses TRBV5-5 and TRBJ2-7, with 12 bases identical to TRBD1. After removal of 4 bases from V and 5 bases from J, the junction contained 10 bases not matched to a gene. CDR1 is SGHKS, CDR2 YYEKEE, per germline (reference sequence). The CDR3 extends over 16 amino acids. The CDR3 bases are TGTGCCAGCAGCCGTTCCCGGGACAGGGGGCCCCACGAGCAGTACTTC. This gives the protein CASSRSRDRGPHEQYF.